This T cell receptor beta chain was recovered during a study of blood T cell repertoires in COVID-19 (dated by TCRdb to the early 2020s). Turning to the overall study: The collaborator samples originated in the United States, Italy and Spain and spanned the acute and convalescent phases of COVID-19. The material from the prospective study consisted of cDNA or gDNA derived from T cells, B-cell-depleted T cells, or PBMCs. The dataset comprised deeply sampled blood TCRbeta repertoires from subjects exposed to, actively infected with, or recovered from COVID-19. The repertoires were released in a freely available public database intended as a resource for research on the immune response to SARS-CoV-2. Samples were obtained from the ongoing ImmuneRACE study (first 160 participants) and from 1,254 subjects provided by 6 global collaborators. A de-identified subject ID, COVID-19 status, age in years and sex were almost always included in the sample metadata. HLA class I and class II types, where available, came from metadata supplied by the sample provider rather than from assay-based typing.

The CDR3 has 15 amino acids, counting the end cysteine and phenylalanine. Just CDR3 DNA is preserved here, 45 bases in frame from base 1. CDR1 and CDR2, per the germline V gene, are MNHNS and SASEGT. V ends up 2 bases short and J 4 bases short, with an unmatched junction base count of 5. TCRbeta CDR3 regions were amplified from genomic DNA using the immunoSEQ Assay, a bias-controlled multiplex PCR. The original methods were these. The number of nucleated cells in each sample was estimated from the amplification of reference gene primers within the assay. Sequence reads were collapsed and filtered to measure the absolute abundance of every unique TCRbeta CDR3 rearrangement. For each sample, productive Simpson clonality was calculated as the square root of Simpson's diversity index over productive rearrangements. The immuneACCESS repertoire file appears here via TCRdb, limited to in-frame rearrangements. These files lack a portion of the clones; in checked studies, under half of the deficit traces to unresolved V genes, and the cause of the others is not known. V and J calls and clone size are those listed in that table; D and trimming were worked out from the DNA. In this sample the table shows around 65,000 clones, around 85% of which occur a single time. The ten largest clonotypes hold roughly 18% of the sample.

Each collaborating institution followed its own protocols to collect whole blood in K2EDTA tubes. For TCRbeta analysis, collaborator samples were shipped as frozen whole blood, as isolated PBMCs, or as DNA extracted from either sample type. Study-level results and caveats: The quantity of clinical and demographic metadata differed by source and by participant and was supplied without curation.

With regard to this clone: The antigen it binds to is not known. Qualities for individual bases were not recorded, and no much larger clone is one base off.

The clonotype originates from a man between 60 and 75 years old with acute or convalescent COVID-19. The rearranged chain carries TRBV6-1 and TRBJ1-2; 9 central nucleotides agree with TRBD1. Sample: peripheral blood. CDR3 loop: CASSEPGQGLYGYTF. Here is the DNA: TGTGCCAGCAGTGAACCGGGACAGGGTCTCTATGGCTACACCTTC.